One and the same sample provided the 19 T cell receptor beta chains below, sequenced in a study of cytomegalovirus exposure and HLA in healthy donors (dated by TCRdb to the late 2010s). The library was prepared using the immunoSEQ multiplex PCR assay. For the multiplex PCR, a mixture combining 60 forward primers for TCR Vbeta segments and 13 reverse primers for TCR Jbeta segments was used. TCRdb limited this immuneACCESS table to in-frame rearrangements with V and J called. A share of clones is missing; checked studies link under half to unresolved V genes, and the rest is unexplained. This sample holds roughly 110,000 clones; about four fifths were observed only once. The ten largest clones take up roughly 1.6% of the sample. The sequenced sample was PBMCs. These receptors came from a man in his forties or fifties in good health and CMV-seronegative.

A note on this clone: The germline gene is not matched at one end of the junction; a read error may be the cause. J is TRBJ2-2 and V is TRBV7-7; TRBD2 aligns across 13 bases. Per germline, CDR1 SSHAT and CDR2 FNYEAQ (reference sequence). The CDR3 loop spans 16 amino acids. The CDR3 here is CASSWGLAGSTGELFF. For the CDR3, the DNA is TGTGCTAGCAGCTGGGGACTAGCGGGGAGCACCGGGGAGCTGTTTTTT.

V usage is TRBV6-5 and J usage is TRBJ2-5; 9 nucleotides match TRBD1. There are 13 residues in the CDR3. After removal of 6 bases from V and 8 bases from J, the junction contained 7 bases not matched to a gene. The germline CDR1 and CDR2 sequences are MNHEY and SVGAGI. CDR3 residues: CASRLSGQGTQYF. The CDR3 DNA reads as TGTGCCAGCAGGCTATCGGGACAGGGTACCCAGTACTTC.

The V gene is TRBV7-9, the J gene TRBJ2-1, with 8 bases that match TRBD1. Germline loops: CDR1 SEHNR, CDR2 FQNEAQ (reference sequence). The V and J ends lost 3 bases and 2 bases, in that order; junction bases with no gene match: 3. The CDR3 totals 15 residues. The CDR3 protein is CASSFLQGAYNEQFF. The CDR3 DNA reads TGTGCCAGCAGCTTCCTACAGGGGGCCTACAATGAGCAGTTCTTC.

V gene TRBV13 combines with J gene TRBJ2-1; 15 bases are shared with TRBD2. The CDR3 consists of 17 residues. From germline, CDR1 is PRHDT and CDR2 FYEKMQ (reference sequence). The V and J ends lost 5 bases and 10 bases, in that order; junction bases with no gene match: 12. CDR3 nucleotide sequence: TGTGCCAGCAGCCCATGGGGGACTAGCGGGGGGAGAATGGAGCAGTTCTTC. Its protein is CASSPWGTSGGRMEQFF.

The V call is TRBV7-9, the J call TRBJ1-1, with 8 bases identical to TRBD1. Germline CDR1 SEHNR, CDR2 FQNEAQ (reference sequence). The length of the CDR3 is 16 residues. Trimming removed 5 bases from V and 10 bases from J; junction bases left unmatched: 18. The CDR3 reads CASSPNAGTGYRGAFF. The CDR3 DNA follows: TGTGCCAGCAGCCCCAACGCCGGGACAGGCTACAGGGGAGCTTTCTTT.

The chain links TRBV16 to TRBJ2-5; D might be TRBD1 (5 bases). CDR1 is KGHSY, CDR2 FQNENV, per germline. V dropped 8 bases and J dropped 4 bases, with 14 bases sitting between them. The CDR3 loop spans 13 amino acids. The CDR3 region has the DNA TGTGCCAGCTGTATGGGGCTGGGAGAGACCCAGTACTTC. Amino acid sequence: CASCMGLGETQYF.

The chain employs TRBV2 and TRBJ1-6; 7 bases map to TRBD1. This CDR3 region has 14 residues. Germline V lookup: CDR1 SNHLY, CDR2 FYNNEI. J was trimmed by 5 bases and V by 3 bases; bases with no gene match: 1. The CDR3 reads CASSETGHNSPLHF. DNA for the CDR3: TGTGCCAGCAGTGAGACAGGGCATAATTCACCCCTCCACTTT.

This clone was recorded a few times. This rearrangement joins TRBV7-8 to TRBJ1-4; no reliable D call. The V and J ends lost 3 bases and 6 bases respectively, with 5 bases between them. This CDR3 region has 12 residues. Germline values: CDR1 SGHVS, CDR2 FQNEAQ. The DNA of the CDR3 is TGTGCCAGCAGCTTTGGCTATGAAAAACTGTTTTTT. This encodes CASSFGYEKLFF.

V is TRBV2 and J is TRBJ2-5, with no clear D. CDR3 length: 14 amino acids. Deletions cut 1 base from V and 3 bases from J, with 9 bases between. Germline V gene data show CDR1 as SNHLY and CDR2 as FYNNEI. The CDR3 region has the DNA TGTGCCAGCAGTGAAGAAGGCGGAAAAGAGACCCAGTACTTC. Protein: CASSEEGGKETQYF.

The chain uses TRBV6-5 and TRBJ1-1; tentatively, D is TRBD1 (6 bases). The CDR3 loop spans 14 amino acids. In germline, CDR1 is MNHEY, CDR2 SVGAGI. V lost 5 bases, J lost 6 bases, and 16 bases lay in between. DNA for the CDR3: TGTGCCAGCAGTACCCTACAGGGTACGTCTGAAGCTTTCTTT. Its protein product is CASSTLQGTSEAFF.

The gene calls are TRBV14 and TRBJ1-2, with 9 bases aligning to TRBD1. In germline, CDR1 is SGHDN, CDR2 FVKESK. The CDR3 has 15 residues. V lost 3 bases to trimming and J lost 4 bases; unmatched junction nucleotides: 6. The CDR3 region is CASSQATGGIYGYTF. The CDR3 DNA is TGTGCCAGCAGCCAGGCGACAGGGGGGATCTATGGCTACACCTTC.

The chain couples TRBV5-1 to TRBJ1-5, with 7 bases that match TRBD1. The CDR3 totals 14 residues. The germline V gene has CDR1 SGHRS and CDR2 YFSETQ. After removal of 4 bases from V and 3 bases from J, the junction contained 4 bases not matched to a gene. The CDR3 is CASSLGTDNQPQHF. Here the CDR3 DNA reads TGCGCCAGCAGCCTAGGGACAGACAATCAGCCCCAGCATTTT.

CDR3 nucleotide sequence: TGTGCCAGCAGTTACTCGACTCCCGACTCTAAAGCTTTCTTT. This encodes CASSYSTPDSKAFF. The gene calls are TRBV6-6 and TRBJ1-1, with D unclear. Per the germline V gene, CDR1 is MNHNY and CDR2 is SVGAGI (reference sequence). V shed 0 bases and J shed 9 bases, with 14 bases lying between them. The length of the CDR3 is 14 residues.

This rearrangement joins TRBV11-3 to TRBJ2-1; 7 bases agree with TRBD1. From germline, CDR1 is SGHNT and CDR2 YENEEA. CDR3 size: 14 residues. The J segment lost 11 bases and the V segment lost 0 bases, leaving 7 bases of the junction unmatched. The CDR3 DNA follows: TGTGCCAGCAGCTTAGATCCCCGGGACAGCCAGCAGTTCTTC. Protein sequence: CASSLDPRDSQQFF.

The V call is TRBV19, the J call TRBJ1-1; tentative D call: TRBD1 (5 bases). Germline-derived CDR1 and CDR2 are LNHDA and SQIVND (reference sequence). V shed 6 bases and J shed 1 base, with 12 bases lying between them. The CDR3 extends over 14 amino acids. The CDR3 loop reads CASSRTSSNTEAFF. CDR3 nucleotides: TGTGCCAGTAGCAGGACATCCTCGAACACTGAAGCTTTCTTT.

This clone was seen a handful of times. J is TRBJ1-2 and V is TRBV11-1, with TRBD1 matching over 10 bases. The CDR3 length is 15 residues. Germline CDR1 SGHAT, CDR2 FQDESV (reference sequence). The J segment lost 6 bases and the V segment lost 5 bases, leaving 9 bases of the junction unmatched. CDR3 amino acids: CASSVDRGRQHGYTF. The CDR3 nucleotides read TGTGCCAGCAGCGTCGACAGGGGGCGCCAGCATGGCTACACCTTC.

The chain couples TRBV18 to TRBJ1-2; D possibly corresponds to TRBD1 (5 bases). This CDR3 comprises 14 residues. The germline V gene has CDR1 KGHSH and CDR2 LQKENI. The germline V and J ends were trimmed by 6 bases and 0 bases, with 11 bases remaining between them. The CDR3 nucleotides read TGTGCCAGCTCCAGACAGTCAGCTAACTATGGCTACACCTTC. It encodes CASSRQSANYGYTF.

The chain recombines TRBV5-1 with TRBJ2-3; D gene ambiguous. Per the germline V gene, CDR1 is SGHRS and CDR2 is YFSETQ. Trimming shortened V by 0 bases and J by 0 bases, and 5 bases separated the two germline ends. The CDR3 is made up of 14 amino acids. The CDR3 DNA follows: TGCGCCAGCAGCTTGGCCAGTAGCACAGATACGCAGTATTTT. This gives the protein CASSLASSTDTQYF.

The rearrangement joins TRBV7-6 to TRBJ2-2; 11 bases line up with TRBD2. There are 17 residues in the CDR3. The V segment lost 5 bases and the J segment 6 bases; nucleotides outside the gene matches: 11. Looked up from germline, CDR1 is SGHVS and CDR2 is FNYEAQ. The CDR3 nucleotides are TGTGCCAGCAGCGTTCTTAGCGGGGGGGCCAATGCCGGGGAGCTGTTTTTT. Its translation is CASSVLSGGANAGELFF.